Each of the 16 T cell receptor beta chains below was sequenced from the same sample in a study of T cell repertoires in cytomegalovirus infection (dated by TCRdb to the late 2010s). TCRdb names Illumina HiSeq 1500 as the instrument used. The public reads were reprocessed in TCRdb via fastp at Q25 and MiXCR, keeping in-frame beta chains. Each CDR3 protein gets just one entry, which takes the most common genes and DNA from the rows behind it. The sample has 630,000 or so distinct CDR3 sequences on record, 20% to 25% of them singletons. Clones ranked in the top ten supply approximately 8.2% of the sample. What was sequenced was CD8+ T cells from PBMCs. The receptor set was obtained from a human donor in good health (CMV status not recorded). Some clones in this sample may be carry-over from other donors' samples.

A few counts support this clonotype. CDR3 sequence: CASSYGGGLEFF. CDR3 in DNA: TGTGCCAGCAGTTACGGCGGGGGGCTGGAGTTCTTC. The chain joins TRBV6-2 or TRBV6-3 to TRBJ2-1; TRBD2 matches at 8 bases. Germline assignment: CDR1 MNHEY and CDR2 SVGEGT. Trimming at V came to 2 bases and at J to 14 bases, leaving 5 bases not matched to a gene. The CDR3 runs to 12 residues.

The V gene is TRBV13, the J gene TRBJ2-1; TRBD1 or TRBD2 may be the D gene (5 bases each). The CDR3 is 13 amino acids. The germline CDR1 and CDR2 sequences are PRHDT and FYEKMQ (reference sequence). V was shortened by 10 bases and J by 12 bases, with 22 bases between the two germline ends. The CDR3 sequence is CATYRGGLQGQFF. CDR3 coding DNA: TGTGCCACTTACCGAGGCGGACTGCAGGGGCAGTTCTTC.

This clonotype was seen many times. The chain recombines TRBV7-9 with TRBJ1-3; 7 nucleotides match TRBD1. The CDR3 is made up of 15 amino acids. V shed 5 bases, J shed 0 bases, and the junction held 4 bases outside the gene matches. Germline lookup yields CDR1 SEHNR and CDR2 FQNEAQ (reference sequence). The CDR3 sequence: CASSLGQDSGNTIYF. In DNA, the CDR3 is TGTGCCAGCAGCCTCGGACAGGACTCTGGAAACACCATATATTTT.

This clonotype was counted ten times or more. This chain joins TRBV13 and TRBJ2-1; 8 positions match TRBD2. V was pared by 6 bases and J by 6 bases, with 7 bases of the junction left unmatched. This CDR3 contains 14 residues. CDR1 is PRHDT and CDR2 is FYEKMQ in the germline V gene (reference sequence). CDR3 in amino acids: CASSSGGAGNEQFF. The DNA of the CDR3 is TGTGCCAGCAGTTCCGGGGGGGCCGGCAATGAGCAGTTCTTC.

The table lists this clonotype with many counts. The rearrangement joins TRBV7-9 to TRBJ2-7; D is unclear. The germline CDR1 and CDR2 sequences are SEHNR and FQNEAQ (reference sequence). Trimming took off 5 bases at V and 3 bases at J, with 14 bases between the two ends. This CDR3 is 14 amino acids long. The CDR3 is CASSPTNSNYEQYF. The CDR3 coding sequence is TGTGCCAGCAGCCCGACCAACAGTAACTACGAGCAGTACTTC.

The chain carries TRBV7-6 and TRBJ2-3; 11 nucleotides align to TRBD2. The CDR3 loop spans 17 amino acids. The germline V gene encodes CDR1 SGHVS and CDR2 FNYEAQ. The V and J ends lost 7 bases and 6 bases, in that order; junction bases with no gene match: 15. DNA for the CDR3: TGTGCCAGCAACAATTCTCCGGGACTAGCGGCGGCGGATACGCAGTATTTT. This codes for CASNNSPGLAAADTQYF.

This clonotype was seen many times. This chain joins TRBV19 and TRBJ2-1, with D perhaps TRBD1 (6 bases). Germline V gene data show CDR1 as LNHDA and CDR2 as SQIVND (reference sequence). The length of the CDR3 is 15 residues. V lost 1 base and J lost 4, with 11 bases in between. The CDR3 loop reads CASSIVSQGYNEQFF. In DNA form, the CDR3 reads TGTGCCAGTAGTATAGTTAGCCAGGGGTACAATGAGCAGTTCTTC.

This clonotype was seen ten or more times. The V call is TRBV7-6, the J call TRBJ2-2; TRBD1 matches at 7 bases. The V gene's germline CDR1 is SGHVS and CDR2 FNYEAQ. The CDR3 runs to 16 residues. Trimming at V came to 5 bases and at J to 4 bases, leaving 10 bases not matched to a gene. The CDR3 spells CASSPPTGVGTGELFF. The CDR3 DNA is TGTGCCAGCAGCCCACCTACAGGGGTGGGCACCGGGGAGCTGTTTTTT.

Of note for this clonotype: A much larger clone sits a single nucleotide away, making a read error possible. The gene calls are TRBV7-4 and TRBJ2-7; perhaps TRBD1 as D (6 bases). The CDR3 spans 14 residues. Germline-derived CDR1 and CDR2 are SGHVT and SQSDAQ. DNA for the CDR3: TGTGTCACCTCCTCCCAGGGGAACTCCTACGAGCAGTACTTC. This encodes CVTSSQGNSYEQYF.

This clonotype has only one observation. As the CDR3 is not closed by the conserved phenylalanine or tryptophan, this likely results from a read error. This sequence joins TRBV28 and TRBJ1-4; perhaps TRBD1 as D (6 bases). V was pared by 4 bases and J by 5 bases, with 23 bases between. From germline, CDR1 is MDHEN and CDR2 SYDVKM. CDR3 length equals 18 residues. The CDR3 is CASSSPGPHPQGNEKLFL. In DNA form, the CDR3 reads TGTGCCAGCAGTTCACCGGGACCTCACCCCCAGGGGAATGAAAAACTGTTTCTT.

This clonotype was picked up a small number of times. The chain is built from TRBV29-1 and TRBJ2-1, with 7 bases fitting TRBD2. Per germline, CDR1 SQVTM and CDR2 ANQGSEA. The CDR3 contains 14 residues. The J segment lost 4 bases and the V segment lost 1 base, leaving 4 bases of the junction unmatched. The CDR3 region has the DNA TGCAGCGTTGAAGGACTAGCAGATTACAATGAGCAGTTCTTC. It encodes CSVEGLADYNEQFF.

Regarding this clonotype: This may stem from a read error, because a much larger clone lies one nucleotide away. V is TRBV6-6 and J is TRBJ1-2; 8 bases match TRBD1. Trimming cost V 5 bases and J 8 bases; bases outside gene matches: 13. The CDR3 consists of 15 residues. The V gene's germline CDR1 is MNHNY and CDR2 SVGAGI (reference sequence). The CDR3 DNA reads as TGTGCCAGCAGTCCCCGGACAGGGCGAATTGAAGGCTACACCTTC. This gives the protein CASSPRTGRIEGYTF.

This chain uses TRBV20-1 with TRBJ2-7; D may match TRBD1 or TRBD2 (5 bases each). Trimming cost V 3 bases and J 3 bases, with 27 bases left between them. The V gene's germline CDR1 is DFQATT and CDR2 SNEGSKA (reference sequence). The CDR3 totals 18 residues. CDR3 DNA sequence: TGCAGTGCTAGCACCGTCCCAGAGGGCAAAGGGGAATACTACGAGCAGTACTTC. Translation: CSASTVPEGKGEYYEQYF.

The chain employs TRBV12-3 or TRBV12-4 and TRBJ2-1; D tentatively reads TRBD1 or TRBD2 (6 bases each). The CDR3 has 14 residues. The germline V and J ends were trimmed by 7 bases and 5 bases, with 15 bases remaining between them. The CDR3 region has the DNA TGTGCCAGCAACGAACGGGGGCCCCACAATGAGCAGTTCTTC. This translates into CASNERGPHNEQFF.

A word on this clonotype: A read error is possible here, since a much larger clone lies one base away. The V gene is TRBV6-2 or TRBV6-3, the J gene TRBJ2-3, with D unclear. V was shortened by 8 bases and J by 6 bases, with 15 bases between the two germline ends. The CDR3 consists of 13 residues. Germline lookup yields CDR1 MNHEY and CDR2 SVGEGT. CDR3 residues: CASGWAIGDTQYF. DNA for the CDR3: TGTGCCAGCGGCTGGGCCATCGGGGATACGCAGTATTTT.

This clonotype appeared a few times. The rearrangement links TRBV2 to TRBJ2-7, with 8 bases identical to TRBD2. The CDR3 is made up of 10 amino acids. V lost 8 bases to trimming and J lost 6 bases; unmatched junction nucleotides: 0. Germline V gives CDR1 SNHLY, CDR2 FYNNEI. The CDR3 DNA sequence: TGTGCCAGCCGGGGGGGCGAGCAGTACTTC. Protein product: CASRGGEQYF.